Following are 16 T cell receptor beta chains from one sample sequenced in a study of tumor-infiltrating lymphocytes in primary liver carcinoma. Total RNA amounting to around 530 ng was the source from which TCR beta cDNA was made with a constant-region primer. Construction of TCR beta libraries relied on three successive nested multiplex PCR rounds employing slightly modified ARM-PCR. Both of the initial two PCR rounds ran for 10 cycles and employed TRBV1-TRBV30 forward primers alongside a C-beta reverse primer. One entry per CDR3 protein results from TCRdb running MiXCR on the multiplex PCR reads. The sample includes some 120,000 distinct CDR3 sequences, 64% of them seen just once. RNA and DNA were co-extracted from about 19-30 mg of unsorted bulk tissue. The sequencing input was liver tumor tissue from sampling region 3. Subset noted: tumor region T3, left-lateral pole. The origin of the receptors is a woman aged 55-69 years with primary liver carcinoma and hepatitis B virus infection.

Comments on this clonotype: A much larger clone differs by one base, so this may be a read error. The rearrangement joins TRBV5-1 to TRBJ2-1; 11 bases match TRBD2. CDR3 size: 14 residues. CDR1 and CDR2 from the germline V gene are SGHRS and YFSETQ. The CDR3 region is CASSGTSGGGERFF. The DNA of the CDR3 is TGCGCCAGCTCTGGGACTAGCGGAGGTGGGGAGCGGTTCTTC. Variable domain in full (rest from reference TRBV5-1 and TRBJ2-1): KAGVTQTPRYLIKTRGQQVTLSCSPISGHRSVSWYQQTPGQGLQFLFEYFSETQRNKGNFPGRFSGRQFSNSRSEMNVSTLELGDSALYLCASSGTSGGGERFFGPGTRLTVL.

This clonotype was seen at least ten times. The chain employs TRBV5-1 and TRBJ1-1, with a possible D match to TRBD1 (5 bases). Trimming cost V 4 bases and J 4 bases, with 11 bases left between them. CDR1 is SGHRS and CDR2 is YFSETQ in the germline V gene. The CDR3 consists of 13 residues. CDR3 loop: CASSPWGGTEAFF. The CDR3 coding sequence is TGCGCCAGCAGCCCTTGGGGCGGCACTGAAGCTTTCTTT.

In its sample, this clonotype was seen a few times. The chain couples TRBV30 to TRBJ2-1, with 9 bases matching TRBD1. The CDR3 runs to 14 residues. Trimming at V came to 5 bases and at J to 6 bases, leaving 8 bases not matched to a gene. Looked up from germline, CDR1 is GTSNPN and CDR2 is SVGIG (reference sequence). CDR3 in amino acids: CAWSLGTGTNEQFF. The CDR3 bases are TGTGCCTGGTCCCTCGGGACAGGGACCAATGAGCAGTTCTTC.

With regard to this clonotype: A read error may produce the germline difference seen at one junction end. V is TRBV6-1 and J is TRBJ2-3; D possibly matches TRBD1 or TRBD2 (6 bases each). The germline V gene encodes CDR1 MNHNS and CDR2 SASEGT. The CDR3 has 15 amino acids. CDR3 sequence: CASSDGGFHTGTQYF. The CDR3 bases are TGTGCCAGCAGTGACGGGGGCTTTCATACAGGTACGCAGTATTTT.

About this clonotype itself: A much more abundant neighbour one base away suggests this may be a read error. The gene calls are TRBV12-3 or TRBV12-4 and TRBJ2-2; 8 nucleotides align to TRBD2. CDR3 length: 15 amino acids. J gave up 4 bases and V 3 bases, and 4 bases lay outside the gene matches. The DNA of the CDR3 is TGTGCCAGCAGTTTCCGGACTAGCCCCACCGGGGAGCTGTTTTTT. This codes for CASSFRTSPTGELFF.

This clonotype was seen ten or more times. The chain carries TRBV10-2 and TRBJ2-1; 12 positions match TRBD2. CDR3 length: 15 amino acids. In germline, CDR1 is WSHSY, CDR2 SAAADI. Germline trimming cut 0 bases from V and 8 bases from J; bases unmatched to any gene: 2. The CDR3 coding sequence is TGCGCCAGCAGTGAGTCGCGGACTAGCGGGGATGAGCAGTTCTTC. This encodes CASSESRTSGDEQFF.

About this clonotype: This may arise from a read error, as a much more abundant clone is one base away. The chain links TRBV2 to TRBJ2-3; D gene unclear. The CDR3 runs to 14 residues. Germline V gene data show CDR1 as SNHLY and CDR2 as FYNNEI. The CDR3 nucleotides read TGTGTCAGCAGTGAAGGTGGGCTCACAGATACGCAGTATTTT. Its translation: CVSSEGGLTDTQYF.

Concerning this clonotype: One base away lies a much larger clone, so this may be a sequencing read error. The chain combines TRBV10-3 with TRBJ2-2; D gene unclear. Germline CDR1 and CDR2: ENHRY and SYGVKD. The CDR3 extends over 15 amino acids. The DNA of the CDR3 is TGTGACATCAGTGAGAATTCGGCGTACACCGGGGAGCTGTTTTTT. Protein sequence: CDISENSAYTGELFF.

This clonotype has a handful of counts. This may arise from a read error, as a much more abundant clone is one base away. The CDR3 here is CANSWVTSGSGGEQFF. In DNA, the CDR3 is TGCGCCAACAGCTGGGTGACTAGCGGGAGTGGCGGTGAGCAGTTCTTC. The chain is built from TRBV5-1 and TRBJ2-1, with TRBD2 identical over 12 bases. The CDR3 loop spans 16 amino acids. Germline assignment: CDR1 SGHRS and CDR2 YFSETQ.

The chain links TRBV13 to TRBJ2-5; TRBD2 aligns across 14 bases. Trimming cost V 9 bases and J 4 bases; bases outside gene matches: 7. Germline V CDR1 and CDR2: PRHDT, FYEKMQ (reference sequence). CDR3 length equals 15 residues. As DNA, the CDR3 is TGTGCCAGTAGCCTCGGACTAGCGGGAGGAGAGACCCAGTACTTC. Its protein is CASSLGLAGGETQYF. The entire variable domain, with the rest obtained from reference TRBV13 and TRBJ2-5, is as follows: AAGVIQSPRHLIKEKRETATLKCYPIPRHDTVYWYQQGPGQDPQFLISFYEKMQSDKGSIPDRFSAQQFSDYHSELNMSSLELGDSALYFCASSLGLAGGETQYFGPGTRLLVL.

Details on this clonotype: This may be a read error, as it is one base from a much larger clone. This chain uses TRBV5-1 with TRBJ1-6; a possible D gene is TRBD1 (5 bases). Trimming took 4 bases from V and 10 from J, leaving 15 bases between them. The CDR3 totals 14 residues. CDR1 and CDR2 (germline): SGHRS, YFSETQ. As DNA, the CDR3 is TGCGCCAGCAGCACAGAGGGGAGCGGATCACCCCTCCACTTT. Protein sequence: CASSTEGSGSPLHF.

This clonotype showed up just once. This may arise from a read error, as a much more abundant clone is one base away. The chain couples TRBV24-1 to TRBJ2-1, with D possibly being TRBD1 or TRBD2 (6 bases each). Looked up from germline, CDR1 is KGHDR and CDR2 is SFDVKD. The CDR3 is 15 amino acids. The CDR3 coding sequence is TGTGCCACCAATGATTTAGGGGGGACGGTCAATGAGCAGTTCTTC. Its protein product is CATNDLGGTVNEQFF.

In this sample, this clonotype turned up many times. The chain carries TRBV5-6 and TRBJ1-1, with 10 bases aligning to TRBD1. The CDR3 runs 18 residues. The V gene end was trimmed by 5 bases and the J gene end by 0 bases; junction bases not matched to a gene: 13. Germline V CDR1 and CDR2: SGHDT, YYEEEE. CDR3 DNA: TGTGCCAGCAGATACCGTAGGACAGGGGGGAATATGAACACTGAAGCTTTCTTT. The encoded protein is CASRYRRTGGNMNTEAFF.

This sequence joins TRBV2 and TRBJ1-2, with unresolved D. The CDR3 contains 13 residues. CDR1 SNHLY and CDR2 FYNNEI come from the germline V gene. V was shortened by 1 base and J by 6 bases, with 9 bases between the two germline ends. CDR3 sequence (DNA): TGTGCCAGCAGTGAAGGAGGGAACCATGGCTACACCTTC. It is translated as CASSEGGNHGYTF.

This clonotype was recorded many times. This chain links TRBV12-3 or TRBV12-4 with TRBJ2-1; D ambiguous. V was pared by 2 bases and J by 5 bases, with 13 bases between. This CDR3 is built from 15 residues. Here the CDR3 reads CASSLTAGLNNEQFF. The CDR3 region has the DNA TGTGCCAGCAGTTTAACCGCCGGTCTGAACAATGAGCAGTTCTTC.

A word on this clonotype: Its ends do not fully match the called genes, so a read error is possible. The chain links TRBV11-2 to TRBJ2-7; 7 bases line up with TRBD2. Germline values: CDR1 SGHAT, CDR2 FQNNGV. This CDR3 spans 15 amino acids. The CDR3 protein is CTSSLERGGTREQYF. The CDR3 nucleotides read TGCACCAGCAGCTTAGAACGGGGAGGGACTCGCGAGCAGTACTTC.